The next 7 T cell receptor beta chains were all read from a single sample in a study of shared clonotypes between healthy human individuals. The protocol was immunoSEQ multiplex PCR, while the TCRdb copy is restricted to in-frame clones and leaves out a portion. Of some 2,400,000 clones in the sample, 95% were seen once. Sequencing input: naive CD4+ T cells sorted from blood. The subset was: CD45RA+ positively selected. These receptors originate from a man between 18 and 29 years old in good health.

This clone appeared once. CDR3 protein: CATSIGLAGPDTQYF. The CDR3 DNA reads TGTGCCACCTCGATCGGACTAGCGGGTCCAGATACGCAGTATTTT. The rearrangement links TRBV10-3 to TRBJ2-3; the match to TRBD2 covers 11 bases. Trimming at V came to 10 bases and at J to 4 bases, leaving 10 bases not matched to a gene. The CDR3 covers 15 residues. Germline CDR1 reads ENHRY; CDR2 reads SYGVKD.

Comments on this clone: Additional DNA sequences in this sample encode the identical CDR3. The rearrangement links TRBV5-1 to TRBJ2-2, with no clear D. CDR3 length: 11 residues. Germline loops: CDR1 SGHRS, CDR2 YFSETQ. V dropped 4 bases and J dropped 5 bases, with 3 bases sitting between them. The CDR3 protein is CASSGTGELFF. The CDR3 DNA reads TGCGCCAGCAGCGGGACCGGGGAGCTGTTTTTT.

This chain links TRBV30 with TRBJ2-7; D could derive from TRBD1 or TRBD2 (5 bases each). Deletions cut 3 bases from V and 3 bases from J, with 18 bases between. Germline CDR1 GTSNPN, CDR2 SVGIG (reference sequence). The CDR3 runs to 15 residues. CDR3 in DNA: TGTGCCTGGAGCCGGGACCCCAACAAGGTCTACGAGCAGTACTTC. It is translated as CAWSRDPNKVYEQYF.

CDR3 amino acids: CASSPLSNSPLHF. CDR3 nucleotide sequence: TGTGCCAGCAGCCCTCTTTCCAATTCACCCCTCCACTTT. The chain couples TRBV14 to TRBJ1-6; D is uncertain. Germline CDR1 reads SGHDN; CDR2 reads FVKESK. This CDR3 is built from 13 residues. V was pared by 4 bases and J by 7 bases, with 8 bases between.

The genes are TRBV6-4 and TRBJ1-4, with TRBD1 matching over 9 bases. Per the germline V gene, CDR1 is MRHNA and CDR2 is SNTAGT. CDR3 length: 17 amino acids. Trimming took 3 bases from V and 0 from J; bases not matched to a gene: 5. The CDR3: CASSEPTGGATNEKLFF. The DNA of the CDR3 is TGTGCCAGCAGTGAGCCGACAGGGGGGGCAACTAATGAAAAACTGTTTTTT.

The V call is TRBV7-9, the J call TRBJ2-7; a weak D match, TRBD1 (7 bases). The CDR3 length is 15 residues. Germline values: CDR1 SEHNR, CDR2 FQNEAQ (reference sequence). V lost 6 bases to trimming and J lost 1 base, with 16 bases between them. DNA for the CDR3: TGTGCCAGCAGTTCCCGGGCAGGGGGGTCCTACGAGCAGTACTTC. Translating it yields CASSSRAGGSYEQYF.

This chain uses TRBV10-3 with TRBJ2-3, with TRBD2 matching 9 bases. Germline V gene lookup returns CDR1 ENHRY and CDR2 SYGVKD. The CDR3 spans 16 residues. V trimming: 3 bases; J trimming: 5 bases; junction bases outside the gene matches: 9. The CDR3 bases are TGTGCCATCAGTGATGGGGCGTCTAGCGGGGTAGATACGCAGTATTTT. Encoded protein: CAISDGASSGVDTQYF.